This T cell receptor (beta chain) came from a study of cytomegalovirus exposure and HLA in healthy donors. Between the trimmed V and J ends, which lost 0 bases and 9 bases, there was a span of 7 bases. The germline CDR1 and CDR2 sequences are KGHSH and LQKENI. The CDR3 loop spans 12 amino acids. The PCR was carried out with 60 Vbeta primers and 13 Jbeta primers. Assay used: immunoSEQ multiplex PCR; TCRdb lists only in-frame clones, some missing. The sample consists of 95,000 to 150,000 clones, 50% to 75% of them appearing once. This receptor was identified in a woman between 40 and 55 years old in good health and CMV-seropositive. Sequencing used PBMCs. The rearrangement uses TRBV18 and TRBJ2-3; no reliable D call. The CDR3 DNA reads as TGTGCCAGCTCACCACCGACGGAGACGCAGTATTTT. This sequence encodes CASSPPTETQYF.